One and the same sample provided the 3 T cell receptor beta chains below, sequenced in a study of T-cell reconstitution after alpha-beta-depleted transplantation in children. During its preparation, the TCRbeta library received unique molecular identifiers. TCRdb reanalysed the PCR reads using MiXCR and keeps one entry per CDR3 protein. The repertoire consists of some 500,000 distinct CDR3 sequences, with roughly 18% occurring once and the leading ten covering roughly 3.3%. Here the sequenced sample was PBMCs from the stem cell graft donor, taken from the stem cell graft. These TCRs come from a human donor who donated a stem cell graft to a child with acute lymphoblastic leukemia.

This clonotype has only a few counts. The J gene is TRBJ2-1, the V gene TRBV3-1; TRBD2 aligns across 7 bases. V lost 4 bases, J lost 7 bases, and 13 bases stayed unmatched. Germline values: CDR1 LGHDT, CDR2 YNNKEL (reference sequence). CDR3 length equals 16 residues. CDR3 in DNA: TGTGCCAGCAGCCTTACCTGGGGGGGAGTGGAGAATGAGCAGTTCTTC. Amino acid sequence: CASSLTWGGVENEQFF.

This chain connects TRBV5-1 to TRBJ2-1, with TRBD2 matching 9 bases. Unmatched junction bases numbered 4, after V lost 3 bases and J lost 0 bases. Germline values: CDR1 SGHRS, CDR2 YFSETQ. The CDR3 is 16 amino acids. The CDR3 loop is CASSYNSGSSYNEQFF. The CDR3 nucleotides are TGCGCCAGCAGCTACAATAGCGGGAGCTCCTACAATGAGCAGTTCTTC.

CDR3 residues: CASSQVWGGETQYF. In DNA, the CDR3 is TGCGCCAGCAGCCAAGTTTGGGGTGGAGAGACCCAGTACTTC. V gene TRBV4-1 combines with J gene TRBJ2-5, with D uncertain. Germline CDR1 is MGHRA and CDR2 is YSYEKL. V was cut by 1 base and J by 4 bases, with 10 bases left in between. This CDR3 spans 14 amino acids.